A selection of T cell receptor beta chains follows, all from one sample in a study of T cell repertoires in cytomegalovirus infection. TCRdb recomputed calls from the reads with MiXCR, one row per CDR3 protein. The table lists tens of thousands of distinct CDR3 sequences, roughly 40% of them singletons. These receptors are not linked to any known antigen. Here the sequenced sample was CD8+ T cells from cultured PBMCs, taken from culture after CMV antigen stimulation. All receptors come from a human donor in good health (CMV status not recorded). Some clones in this sample may be carry-over from other donors' samples. Both conserved end residues are part of each CDR3. The D gene is left open where the match is weak. The listing skips clone size in some rows; elsewhere it reads once, few, many or a size class.

size: .; D: TRBD1; V: TRBV6-1; J: TRBJ2-7; DNA: TGTGCCAGCAGCCCGAGGTTAGGGACAGCCGCAAACGAGCAGTACTTC; CDR3: CASSPRLGTAANEQYF
size: .; D: TRBD2; V: TRBV4-3; J: TRBJ2-1; DNA: TGCGCCAGCAGCCGCGGGGGGGCAAAATACAATGAGCAGTTCTTC; CDR3: CASSRGGAKYNEQFF
size: .; D: .; V: TRBV28; J: TRBJ1-1; DNA: TGTGCCAGCAGTTCCCACCCGGCTGAAGCTTTCTTT; CDR3: CASSSHPAEAFF
size: many; D: .; V: TRBV28; J: TRBJ1-4; DNA: TGTGCCAGCAGTTTGGCAGGGGCACCTAATGAAAAACTGTTTTTT; CDR3: CASSLAGAPNEKLFF
size: .; D: .; V: TRBV6-1; J: TRBJ2-3; DNA: TGTGCCAGCAGCTTGCGGCAGCGGTCATACAGCACAGATACGCAGTATTTT; CDR3: CASSLRQRSYSTDTQYF
size: few; D: TRBD2; V: TRBV27; J: TRBJ2-7; DNA: TGTGCCAGCAGAAAAGCGGGGGGGACCGAGCAGTACTTC; CDR3: CASRKAGGTEQYF
size: .; D: TRBD1; V: TRBV7-6; J: TRBJ2-7; DNA: TGTGCCAGCAGCTCGGGACAGGAACACTCCTACGAGCAGTACTTC; CDR3: CASSSGQEHSYEQYF
size: .; D: .; V: TRBV7-9; J: TRBJ1-4; DNA: TGTGCCAGCAGCCCCCCGGGGCGTTCGAATGAAAAACTGTTTTTT; CDR3: CASSPPGRSNEKLFF
size: few; D: .; V: TRBV7-6; J: TRBJ1-1; DNA: TGTGCCAGCAGCTCGACTCCAGCTGGGCTCACTGAAGCTTTCTTT; CDR3: CASSSTPAGLTEAFF
size: .; D: TRBD2; V: TRBV6-1; J: TRBJ2-3; DNA: TGTGCCAGCAGTAAACTAGCGGGGACCGATACGCAGTATTTT; CDR3: CASSKLAGTDTQYF
size: .; D: .; V: TRBV7-6; J: TRBJ2-3; DNA: TGTGCCAGCAGCAGGGGAGCCGATACGCAGTATTTT; CDR3: CASSRGADTQYF
size: many; D: .; V: TRBV7-2; J: TRBJ2-7; DNA: TGTGCCAGCAGCCTCAGGGGGGGCGACGAGCAGTACTTC; CDR3: CASSLRGGDEQYF
size: .; D: .; V: TRBV28; J: TRBJ2-7; DNA: TGTGCCAGCAGATGGGGACCGGGCTTCGGCGAGCAGTACTTC; CDR3: CASRWGPGFGEQYF
size: once; D: TRBD1; V: TRBV7-9; J: TRBJ1-2; DNA: TGTGCCAGCAGCTACACACCCAGCGAGGGGACAGCGTATCTCTATGGCTACACCTTC; CDR3: CASSYTPSEGTAYLYGYTF
size: .; D: TRBD1; V: TRBV6-2/TRBV6-3; J: TRBJ1-1; DNA: TGTGCCAGCAGTTCGACCAGACAGGGGGTCCCTGAAGCTTTCTTT; CDR3: CASSSTRQGVPEAFF
size: .; D: .; V: TRBV7-9; J: TRBJ2-5; DNA: TGTGCCAGCAGCTTAAGGGGGGCTGGAGAGACCCAGTACTTC; CDR3: CASSLRGAGETQYF
size: .; D: .; V: TRBV28; J: TRBJ1-2; DNA: TGTGCCAGCAGTTATGGGTCTGGGGACTACTATGGCTACACCTTC; CDR3: CASSYGSGDYYGYTF
size: few; D: .; V: TRBV20-1; J: TRBJ2-5; DNA: TGCAGTGCTATGCGCATCCAAGAGACCCAGTACTTC; CDR3: CSAMRIQETQYF
size: .; D: .; V: TRBV4-1; J: TRBJ1-5; DNA: TGCGCCAGCAGCCAGATAGACACTTACAATCAGCCCCAGCATTTT; CDR3: CASSQIDTYNQPQHF
size: few; D: TRBD1; V: TRBV28; J: TRBJ2-1; DNA: TGTGCCAGCAGTTTAGGTGAGACAGGGCGCGATGAGCAGTTCTTC; CDR3: CASSLGETGRDEQFF
size: few; D: .; V: TRBV19; J: TRBJ1-2; DNA: TGTGCCAGTAGTATAGGCCCCCGCCAGGACTATGGCTACACCTTC; CDR3: CASSIGPRQDYGYTF
size: .; D: .; V: TRBV6-5; J: TRBJ2-1; DNA: TGTGCCAGCAGTTATGGGTATGAGCAGTTCTTC; CDR3: CASSYGYEQFF
size: once; D: TRBD1; V: TRBV7-4; J: TRBJ2-7; DNA: TGTGCCAGCAGCTCACAGGGGAACGAGCAGTACTTC; CDR3: CASSSQGNEQYF
size: few; D: .; V: TRBV7-2; J: TRBJ2-2; DNA: TGTGCCAGCAGCCAACAGGGTACCGGGGAGCTGTTTTTT; CDR3: CASSQQGTGELFF
size: few; D: TRBD1; V: TRBV7-9; J: TRBJ1-2; DNA: TGTGCCAGCAGCGGTCCGGGACAGAGAAAGAGTGGCTACACCTTC; CDR3: CASSGPGQRKSGYTF
size: .; D: TRBD1; V: TRBV11-1; J: TRBJ1-1; DNA: TGTGCCAGCAGCTTGGGGACAGAAGTAGTGGAAGCTTTCTTT; CDR3: CASSLGTEVVEAFF
size: .; D: .; V: TRBV24-1; J: TRBJ2-3; DNA: TGTGCCACCAGTTCGACCGAGGGGACAGATACGCAGTATTTT; CDR3: CATSSTEGTDTQYF
size: few; D: .; V: TRBV7-6; J: TRBJ2-7; DNA: TGTGCCAGCAGTCCGAGGGACGGCAATATCTACGAGCAGTACTTC; CDR3: CASSPRDGNIYEQYF
size: few; D: TRBD1; V: TRBV5-4; J: TRBJ2-7; DNA: TGTGCCAGCAGCTTGACAGGGGGCGAGCAGTACTTC; CDR3: CASSLTGGEQYF
size: .; D: TRBD1; V: TRBV2; J: TRBJ2-7; DNA: TGTGCCAGTGGGATGACAGGGGAAAGCTACGAGCAGTACTTC; CDR3: CASGMTGESYEQYF
size: .; D: .; V: TRBV7-8; J: TRBJ1-1; DNA: TGTGCCAGCAGTCCTACCCTTACCGCTCCGCTGAACACTGAAGCTTTCTTT; CDR3: CASSPTLTAPLNTEAFF
size: .; D: .; V: TRBV4-1; J: TRBJ1-4; DNA: TGCGCCAGCAGCCCCCGACAAGCAACTAATGAAAAACTGTTTTTT; CDR3: CASSPRQATNEKLFF
size: few; D: TRBD1; V: TRBV5-1; J: TRBJ2-1; DNA: TGCGCCAGCAGCCAGTCCGGGACAGGGTTCAATGAGCAGTTCTTC; CDR3: CASSQSGTGFNEQFF
size: .; D: .; V: TRBV7-2; J: TRBJ1-5; DNA: TGTGCCAGCAGCTTATTTGGACGCAATCAGCCCCAGCATTTT; CDR3: CASSLFGRNQPQHF
size: few; D: .; V: TRBV7-9; J: TRBJ2-3; DNA: TGTGCCAGCAGCTTAGCCGCGGGGCCTAGCACAGATACGCAGTATTTT; CDR3: CASSLAAGPSTDTQYF
size: once; D: .; V: TRBV6-8; J: TRBJ1-5; DNA: TGTGCCAGCAGTCTCGGGGGGACTACCAATCAGCCCCAGCATTTT; CDR3: CASSLGGTTNQPQHF
size: .; D: TRBD1; V: TRBV5-1; J: TRBJ2-3; DNA: TGCGCCAGCAGCACCACAGGGGCCGGAAATACGCAGTATTTT; CDR3: CASSTTGAGNTQYF
size: once; D: .; V: TRBV5-6; J: TRBJ1-2; DNA: TGTGCCAGCAGCTTGCGGGACTCCGACTATGGCTACACCTTC; CDR3: CASSLRDSDYGYTF
size: once; D: TRBD1; V: TRBV3-1; J: TRBJ2-5; DNA: TGTGCCAGCAGCCAAGAAGCATTTGGGACAGGGGGCGAGGGTTTCCAAGAGACCCAGTACTTC; CDR3: CASSQEAFGTGGEGFQETQYF
size: .; D: TRBD1; V: TRBV4-1; J: TRBJ1-2; DNA: TGCGCCAGCAGCCATACCCCGGAGGGACAGGCCTATGGCTACACCTTC; CDR3: CASSHTPEGQAYGYTF